This T cell receptor (beta chain) was retrieved from a study of blood T cell repertoires in COVID-19. The germline gives CDR1 MRHNA, CDR2 SNTAGT. CDR3 length: 16 residues. Trimming removed 3 bases from V and 1 base from J, with 14 bases in between. The authors' processing: Estimation of nucleated cell counts relied on the amplification of reference gene primers. Measured with immunoSEQ multiplex PCR; TCRdb has only the in-frame clones, and not every one. D and trimming come from the DNA, and the V and J calls and clone size come from that table. The sample holds about 280,000 clones, roughly 90% seen once.

The rearrangement uses TRBV6-4 and TRBJ2-3; D perhaps matches TRBD2 (6 bases). Sequencing was carried out using peripheral blood. This sequence originates from a woman in her twenties or thirties with COVID-19, enrolled during active disease. Here the CDR3 DNA reads TGTGCCAGCAGTGAACTAGGAGGGTTGGGCACAGATACGCAGTATTTT. Translation: CASSELGGLGTDTQYF.